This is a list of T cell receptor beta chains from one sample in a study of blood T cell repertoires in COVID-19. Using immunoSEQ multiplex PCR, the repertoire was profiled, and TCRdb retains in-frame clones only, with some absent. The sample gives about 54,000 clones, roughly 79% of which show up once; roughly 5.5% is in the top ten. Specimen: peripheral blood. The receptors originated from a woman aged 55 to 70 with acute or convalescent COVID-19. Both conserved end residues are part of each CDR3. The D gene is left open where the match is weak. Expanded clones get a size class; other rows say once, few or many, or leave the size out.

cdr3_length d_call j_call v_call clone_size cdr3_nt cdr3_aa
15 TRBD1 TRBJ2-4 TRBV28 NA TGTGCCAGCAGGACAGGGGGCTCCCGACGGGACATTCAGTACTTC CASRTGGSRRDIQYF
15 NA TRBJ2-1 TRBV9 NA TGTGCCAGCAGCGTTTCAGGGGTGACCTACAATGAGCAGTTCTTC CASSVSGVTYNEQFF
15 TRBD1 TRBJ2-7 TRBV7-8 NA TGTGCCAGCAGCTACGGACAGGACGGCTCCTACGAGCAGTACTTC CASSYGQDGSYEQYF
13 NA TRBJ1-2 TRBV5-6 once TGTGCCAGCGGACAGCTGGGGAACTATGGCTACACCTTC CASGQLGNYGYTF
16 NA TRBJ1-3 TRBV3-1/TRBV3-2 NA TGTGCCAGCAGCCAGGAACCAAGGGGATCTGGAAACACCATATATTTT CASSQEPRGSGNTIYF
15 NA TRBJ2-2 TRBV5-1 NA TGCGCCAGCAGCTTGGGTCCTAGCACCACCGGGGAGCTGTTTTTT CASSLGPSTTGELFF
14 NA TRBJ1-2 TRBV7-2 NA TGTGCCAGCAGCTTAGTATCAGAAGCGTATGGCTACACCTTC CASSLVSEAYGYTF
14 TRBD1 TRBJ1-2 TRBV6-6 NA TGTGCCAGCAGTATATCCACAGGGGAGGATGGCTACACCTTC CASSISTGEDGYTF
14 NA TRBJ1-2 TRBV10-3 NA TGTGCCATCAGTGAGCAGTCAGGAAACTATGGCTACACCTTC CAISEQSGNYGYTF
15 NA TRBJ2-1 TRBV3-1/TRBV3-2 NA TGTGCCAGCAGCCAAACAGGGACCCTCTACAATGAGCAGTTCTTC CASSQTGTLYNEQFF
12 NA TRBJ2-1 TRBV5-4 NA TGTGCCAGCAGCATCGACACCAATGAGCAGTTCTTC CASSIDTNEQFF
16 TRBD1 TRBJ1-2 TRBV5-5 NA TGTGCCAGCAGCACCGACCTGGGACAGGGCCTATATGGCTACACCTTC CASSTDLGQGLYGYTF
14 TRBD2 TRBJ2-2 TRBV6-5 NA TGTGCCACCAGTTATGGTCTAGCGGGGGGGGAGCTGTTTTTT CATSYGLAGGELFF
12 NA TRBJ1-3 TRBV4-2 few TGTGCCACCTGGGGGGTTGGAAACACCATATATTTT CATWGVGNTIYF
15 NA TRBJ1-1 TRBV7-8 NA TGTGCCAGCAGACTCACTGGGGGGGGGAGTCCTGAAGCTTTCTTT CASRLTGGGSPEAFF
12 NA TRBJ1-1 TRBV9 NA TGTGCCAGCAGCCGCCGGGACACTGAAGCTTTCTTT CASSRRDTEAFF
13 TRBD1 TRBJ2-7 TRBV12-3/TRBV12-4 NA TGTGCCAGCAGGACAGGGGCAGTGAGAGAGCAGTACTTC CASRTGAVREQYF
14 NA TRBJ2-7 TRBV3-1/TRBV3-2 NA TGTGCCAGCAGCTACTCCAGGGTTGCCTACGAGCAGTACTTC CASSYSRVAYEQYF
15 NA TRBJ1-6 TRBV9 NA TGTGCCAGCAGACAACGGGACACATATAATTCACCCCTCCACTTT CASRQRDTYNSPLHF
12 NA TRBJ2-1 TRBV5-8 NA TGTGCCAGCAGCTTGAGAACAAATGAGCAGTTCTTC CASSLRTNEQFF
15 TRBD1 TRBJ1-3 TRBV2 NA TGTGCCAGCAGGCCGACAGGGGGAGCTGGAAACACCATATATTTT CASRPTGGAGNTIYF
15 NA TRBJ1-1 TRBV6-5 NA TGTGCCAGCAGTTACCGGGGTAGCCTCCTCACTGAAGCTTTCTTT CASSYRGSLLTEAFF
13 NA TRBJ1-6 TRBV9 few TGTGCCAGCAGCGTAGACATGAATTCACCCCTCCACTTT CASSVDMNSPLHF
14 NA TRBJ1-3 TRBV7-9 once TGTGCCAGCAGTTTTGACAGTTACGGAAACACCATATATTTT CASSFDSYGNTIYF
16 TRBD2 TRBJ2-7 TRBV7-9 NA TGTGCCAGCAGCTCAAAGCTTGGTAGCGGGTCCTACGAGCAGTACTTC CASSSKLGSGSYEQYF
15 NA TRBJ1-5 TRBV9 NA TGTGCCAGCAGCGTCTCAGGGGATCCCAATCAGCCCCAGCATTTT CASSVSGDPNQPQHF
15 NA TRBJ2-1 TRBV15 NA TGTGCCACCAGCAGAGCAGCGGACGGAGGCAATGAGCAGTTCTTC CATSRAADGGNEQFF
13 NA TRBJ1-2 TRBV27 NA TGTGCCAGCAGTTTAGGTCGGGGGTATGGCTACACCTTC CASSLGRGYGYTF
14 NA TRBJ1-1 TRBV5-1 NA TGCGCCAGCAGCATCTCCCCGGGGGGGGCTGAAGCTTTCTTT CASSISPGGAEAFF
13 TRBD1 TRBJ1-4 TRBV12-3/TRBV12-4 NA TGTGCCAGCACGGGACAGGGAAATGAAAAACTGTTTTTT CASTGQGNEKLFF
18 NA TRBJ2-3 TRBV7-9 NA TGTGCCAGCAGCTTCGCGACACGACCGGGGGAGCCCACAGATACGCAGTATTTT CASSFATRPGEPTDTQYF
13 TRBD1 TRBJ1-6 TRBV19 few TGTGCCAGTAATACAGGGGTTCATTCACCCCTCCACTTT CASNTGVHSPLHF
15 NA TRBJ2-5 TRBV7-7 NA TGTGCCAGCAGCCCCGGTAGACAGTACCAAGAGACCCAGTACTTC CASSPGRQYQETQYF
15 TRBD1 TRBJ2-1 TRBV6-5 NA TGTGCCAGCAGTCCCCGGGACAGGGGGGTCAATGAGCAGTTCTTC CASSPRDRGVNEQFF
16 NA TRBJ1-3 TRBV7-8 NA TGTGCCAGCAGCTTAGGTGGGGGGAGTTCAGGAAACACCATATATTTT CASSLGGGSSGNTIYF
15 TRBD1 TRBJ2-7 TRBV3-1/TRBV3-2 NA TGTGCCAGCAGCCCGGGACAGGCGGTGACCTACGAGCAGTACTTC CASSPGQAVTYEQYF
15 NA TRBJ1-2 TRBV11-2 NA TGTGCCAGCAGCGAAGCCGGGACTCCGACCTATGGCTACACCTTC CASSEAGTPTYGYTF
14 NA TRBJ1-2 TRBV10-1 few TGCGCCAGCAGGCCCGGGACTCTGTTCGGTGGCTACACCTTC CASRPGTLFGGYTF
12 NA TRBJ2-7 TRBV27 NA TGTGCCAGCAGTTTATGGGGCCACGAGCAGTACTTC CASSLWGHEQYF
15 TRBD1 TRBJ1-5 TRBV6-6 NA TGTGCCAGCAAAGGACAGGGAGTGTCCAATCAGCCCCAGCATTTT CASKGQGVSNQPQHF
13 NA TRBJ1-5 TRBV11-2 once TGTGCCAGCAGCCCGGAGCGGAATCAGCCCCAGCATTTT CASSPERNQPQHF
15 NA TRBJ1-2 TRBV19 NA TGTGCCAGTAGAAAGTGGGGGCAGTCCACTGATGGCTACGACTTC CASRKWGQSTDGYDF
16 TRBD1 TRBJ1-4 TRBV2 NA TGTGCCAGCAGTTCCAAACACGGGACAGGGGCCGAAAAACTGTTTTTT CASSSKHGTGAEKLFF
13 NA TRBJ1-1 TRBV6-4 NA TGTGCCAGCAGTGCACAGTTAGACACTGAAGCTTTCTTT CASSAQLDTEAFF
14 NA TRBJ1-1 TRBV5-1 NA TGCGCCAGCAGCTTGTTCGCAGAGAACACTGAAGCTTTCTTT CASSLFAENTEAFF
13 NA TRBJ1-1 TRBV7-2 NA TGTGCCAGCAGCGGACAAACAACCACTGAAGCTTTCTTT CASSGQTTTEAFF
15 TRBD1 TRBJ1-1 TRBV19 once TGTGCCAGTAGTATGACAGGGGTTACTAACACTGAAGCTTTCTTT CASSMTGVTNTEAFF
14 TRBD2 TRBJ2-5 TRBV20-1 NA TGCAGTGCTAGTGGACTAGCCCTCAGAGAGACCCAGTACTTC CSASGLALRETQYF
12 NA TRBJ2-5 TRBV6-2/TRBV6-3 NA TGTGCCAGCAGTTGGGCAGGCGAGACCCAGTACTTC CASSWAGETQYF
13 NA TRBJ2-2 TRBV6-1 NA TGTGCCAGCAGTGAAGGAGTCACCGGGGAGCTGTTTTTT CASSEGVTGELFF
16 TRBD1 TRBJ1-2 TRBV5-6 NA TGTGCCAGCAGCTTGGTAGGGGGACAGGGTAACTATGGCTACACCTTC CASSLVGGQGNYGYTF
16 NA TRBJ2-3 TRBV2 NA TGTGCCAGCAGTGGCGCGAGACAAGCACCCACAGATACGCAGTATTTT CASSGARQAPTDTQYF
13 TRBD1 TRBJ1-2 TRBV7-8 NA TGTGCCAGCAGCGAACGGGACAGCTATGGCTACACCTTC CASSERDSYGYTF